Included here is one T cell receptor beta chain sequence, with context. Authors' analysis steps: For nucleated cells, counts were estimated from reference gene primer amplification. Sequencing was performed with immunoSEQ multiplex PCR; in TCRdb, only in-frame clones are kept and a portion is missing. The V and J calls and clone size were taken over from that table, and D and trimming were inferred from the DNA. The sample records roughly 150,000 clones, approximately 91% being singletons. The sample belongs to a study of blood T cell repertoires in COVID-19. As for the study in general: Spain, Italy and the United States supplied samples that represented acute and convalescent COVID-19.

The J segment lost 0 bases and the V segment lost 0 bases, leaving 3 bases of the junction unmatched. The CDR3 is 17 residues long. CDR1 is SGHRS, CDR2 YFSETQ, per germline. The sequence came from a man younger than 35 with COVID-19, enrolled during active disease. Sequenced sample: peripheral blood. The chain joins TRBV5-1 to TRBJ1-6, with 7 bases matching TRBD1. The CDR3 region is CASSLGDSRSYNSPLHF. For the CDR3, the DNA is TGCGCCAGCAGCTTGGGGGACAGCCGCTCCTATAATTCACCCCTCCACTTT.